The clone carrying this TCR beta chain occurred once. The sample comes from a study of cytomegalovirus exposure and HLA in healthy donors. The PCR had 60 Vbeta and 13 Jbeta primers. Method: immunoSEQ multiplex PCR; TCRdb's copy keeps in-frame clones and lacks some. The table lists about 160,000 clones, approximately 80% of them singletons. The CDR3 loop spans 13 amino acids. V shed 6 bases and J 6 bases; nucleotides not matched to a gene: 3. Germline loops: CDR1 SEHNR, CDR2 FQNEAQ (reference sequence). Sequencing input: PBMCs. The sequence derives from a woman in her 30s in good health and CMV-seropositive. V usage is TRBV7-9 and J usage is TRBJ2-1; TRBD1 agrees at 9 bases. This CDR3 reads CASSPDRGNEQFF. DNA of the CDR3: TGTGCCAGCAGTCCGGACAGGGGCAATGAGCAGTTCTTC.